One sample yielded the 18 T cell receptor beta chains listed below, sequenced in a study of shared clonotypes between healthy human individuals. Only in-frame clones appear in the TCRdb table, and some are missing; sequencing was by immunoSEQ multiplex PCR. Counted here are about 96,000 clones, approximately 51% occurring once; the ten biggest clones make up roughly 16%. The source material was PBMCs. The receptors shown here come from a woman aged 40 to 50 in good health. Some clones in this sample may be carry-over from other donors' samples.

Concerning this clone: A much larger clone differs from this one at a single base, so this may be a read error. CDR3 in DNA: TGTGCCAGCAGCTCGGACGGATACTCTGGAAACACCATATATTTT. Protein sequence: CASSSDGYSGNTIYF. The V and J genes are TRBV7-9 and TRBJ1-3, with D unclear. Per germline, CDR1 SEHNR and CDR2 FQNEAQ (reference sequence). V dropped 4 bases and J dropped 0 bases, with 10 bases sitting between them. The CDR3 spans 15 residues. Variable domain in full (rest from reference TRBV7-9 and TRBJ1-3): DTGVSQNPRHKITKRGQNVTFRCDPISEHNRLYWYRQTLGQGPEFLTYFQNEAQLEKSRLLSDRFSAERPKGSFSTLEIQRTEQGDSAMYLCASSSDGYSGNTIYFGEGSWLTVV.

About this clone: A far larger clone is a single base away, which makes a read error likely. Given the absence of the conserved phenylalanine or tryptophan at the CDR3 end, a read error is likely. V gene TRBV30 combines with J gene TRBJ1-5; a weak D match, TRBD1 (6 bases). Trimming left V 0 bases short and J 0 bases short, with 12 bases between. Germline V lookup: CDR1 GTSNPN, CDR2 SVGIG (reference sequence). The CDR3 sequence is 16 residues long. CDR3 in amino acids: CAWSVGGDYSNQPQHL. The CDR3 DNA reads TGTGCCTGGAGTGTAGGGGGTGACTATAGCAATCAGCCCCAGCATCTT.

This clone was recorded a few times. The V gene is TRBV20-1, the J gene TRBJ1-3; D unclear. From germline, CDR1 is DFQATT and CDR2 SNEGSKA (reference sequence). The ends were cut back, 1 base at V and 6 bases at J, with 4 bases in the middle. This CDR3 spans 11 amino acids. CDR3 nucleotide sequence: TGCAGTGCTAGAGGGGTAAACACCATATATTTT. This translates into CSARGVNTIYF.

Details on this clone: A read error likely explains this, since a far larger clone differs by one base. Other nucleotide sequences in the sample specify the same CDR3. The chain employs TRBV25-1 and TRBJ1-6; D is unresolved. Per the germline V gene, CDR1 is MGHDK and CDR2 is SYGVNS. The CDR3 has 13 residues. Trimming cost V 1 base and J 7 bases, with 5 bases left between them. CDR3 bases: TGTGCCAGCAGTGAATCCGAGAATTCACCCCTCCACTTT. Encoded protein: CASSESENSPLHF. The variable domain in full, completed from reference TRBV25-1 and TRBJ1-6, reads EADIYQTPRYLVIGTGKKITLECSQTMGHDKMYWYQQDPGMELHLIHYSYGVNSTEKGDLSSESTVSRIRTEHFPLTLESARPSHTSQYLCASSESENSPLHFGNGTRLTVT.

This sequence joins TRBV2 and TRBJ2-5, with D hard to call. The CDR3 runs to 11 residues. Germline values: CDR1 SNHLY, CDR2 FYNNEI. Trimming shortened V by 7 bases and J by 9 bases, and 12 bases separated the two germline ends. As DNA, the CDR3 is TGTGCCAGCATCTCCGCCCCCGCCCAGTACTTC. Its translation is CASISAPAQYF.

This rearrangement joins TRBV11-3 to TRBJ2-4, with 10 bases lining up with TRBD1. CDR1 is SGHNT and CDR2 is YENEEA in the germline V gene. V gave up 5 bases and J gave up 4 bases; unmatched junction bases: 8. This CDR3 contains 16 residues. The CDR3 bases are TGTGCCAGCAGCCGGGGGGGACAGGGGACAAAAAACATTCAGTACTTC. Residues: CASSRGGQGTKNIQYF.

This clone was counted between two and nine times. V usage is TRBV7-2 and J usage is TRBJ2-3; D uncertain. V lost 6 bases and J 5 bases, leaving 6 bases between the germline ends. CDR1 and CDR2 (germline): SGHTA, FQGNSA. CDR3 length: 11 amino acids. CDR3 in amino acids: CASRVGDTQYF. CDR3 nucleotides: TGTGCCAGCAGGGTGGGAGATACGCAGTATTTT. Full variable domain (rest looked up from reference TRBV7-2 and TRBJ2-3): GAGVSQSPSNKVTEKGKDVELRCDPISGHTALYWYRQSLGQGLEFLIYFQGNSAPDKSGLPSDRFSAERTGGSVSTLTIQRTQQEDSAVYLCASRVGDTQYFGPGTRLTVL.

V usage is TRBV29-1 and J usage is TRBJ1-1; perhaps TRBD1 as D (6 bases). The germline V gene has CDR1 SQVTM and CDR2 ANQGSEA. The CDR3 sequence is 15 residues long. The V and J ends lost 2 bases and 6 bases respectively, with 19 bases between them. The DNA of the CDR3 is TGCAGCGTTGAAAGAGGAATGAGGGAGGGGGCTGAAGCTTTCTTT. Protein: CSVERGMREGAEAFF.

This clone was seen a few times. The rearrangement joins TRBV4-1 to TRBJ2-5, with 13 bases lining up with TRBD2. Germline loops: CDR1 MGHRA, CDR2 YSYEKL. This CDR3 comprises 14 residues. V was pared by 0 bases and J by 8 bases, with 0 bases of the junction left unmatched. The CDR3 region is CASSQEGLAGTQYF. The CDR3 nucleotides read TGCGCCAGCAGCCAAGAGGGACTAGCGGGAACCCAGTACTTC.

Comments on this clone: This probably arose from a read error, given a far larger clone one base away. This rearrangement joins TRBV9 to TRBJ1-3; 7 bases match TRBD1. J was trimmed by 0 bases and V by 7 bases; bases with no gene match: 16. The CDR3 loop spans 18 amino acids. CDR1 and CDR2 (germline): SGDLS, YYNGEE. DNA for the CDR3: TGTGCCAGCGGCCCTTTCACGACCAGGACAGGCTCTGGAAACACCATATATTTT. This translates into CASGPFTTRTGSGNTIYF.

The table lists this clone with a few counts. The CDR3 nucleotides are TGTGCCAGCAGCCCAGGGACAGGGGGCGCCAGGTCCTACGAGCAGTACTTC. It is translated as CASSPGTGGARSYEQYF. This chain joins TRBV25-1 and TRBJ2-7; 12 bases match TRBD1. Per germline, CDR1 MGHDK and CDR2 SYGVNS. The CDR3 is 17 amino acids. V gave up 6 bases and J gave up 1 base; unmatched junction bases: 10.

This chain joins TRBV7-2 and TRBJ1-4; a possible D gene is TRBD1 (6 bases). This CDR3 has 14 amino acids. V was shortened by 3 bases and J by 8 bases, with 13 bases between the two germline ends. Germline CDR1 SGHTA, CDR2 FQGNSA. The CDR3 nucleotides read TGTGCCAGCAGCTTCGGGCAGGGGTTCGAAAAACTGTTTTTT. Translation gives CASSFGQGFEKLFF. The whole variable domain, filled in from reference TRBV7-2 and TRBJ1-4, reads GAGVSQSPSNKVTEKGKDVELRCDPISGHTALYWYRQSLGQGLEFLIYFQGNSAPDKSGLPSDRFSAERTGGSVSTLTIQRTQQEDSAVYLCASSFGQGFEKLFFGSGTQLSVL.

This clone has more than one count but fewer than ten. This sequence joins TRBV6-5 and TRBJ2-5; no reliable D call. V lost 0 bases and J 2 bases, leaving 7 bases between the germline ends. The CDR3 runs to 14 residues. The V gene's germline CDR1 is MNHEY and CDR2 SVGAGI. The CDR3, as DNA: TGTGCCAGCAGTTACTCCAGATCGCAAGAGACCCAGTACTTC. The encoded protein is CASSYSRSQETQYF.

The chain uses TRBV2 and TRBJ2-3; no definite D call. The CDR3 is 16 amino acids. CDR1 SNHLY and CDR2 FYNNEI come from the germline V gene. Between the trimmed V and J ends, which lost 6 bases and 6 bases, there was a span of 22 bases. The CDR3 DNA follows: TGTGCCAGCAGCGCTCCGTTGTTCGGCGTTGGTGATACGCAGTATTTT. It encodes CASSAPLFGVGDTQYF.

The rearrangement joins TRBV7-8 to TRBJ1-2; tentative D call: TRBD1 (5 bases). Germline assignment: CDR1 SGHVS and CDR2 FQNEAQ. V lost 4 bases to trimming and J lost 4 bases, with 16 bases between them. The CDR3 has 15 residues. CDR3 nucleotides: TGTGCCAGCAGCTCAGATGGGACCAAATCCTATGGCTACACCTTC. Translated: CASSSDGTKSYGYTF.

This clone occurred once. V and J are TRBV6-5 and TRBJ2-1; D is perhaps TRBD1 (6 bases). This CDR3 has 15 residues. The germline CDR1 and CDR2 sequences are MNHEY and SVGAGI. The V end was cut by 5 bases, the J end by 2 bases, with 13 bases between. CDR3 sequence: CASSVRTETYNEQFF. CDR3 in DNA: TGTGCCAGCAGTGTAAGGACAGAGACCTACAATGAGCAGTTCTTC.

To note about this clone: The final CDR3 position lacks the conserved phenylalanine or tryptophan, pointing to a likely read error. The DNA is left out, because the CDR3 cannot be placed on it with certainty; the CDR3 is given as TCRdb lists it. The chain couples TRBV28 to TRBJ1-1. The germline V gene has CDR1 MDHEN and CDR2 SYDVKM. The CDR3 extends over 13 residues, inclusive of both ends. CDR3 in amino acids: CASSIEENTEAFL.

This sequence joins TRBV9 and TRBJ2-1; a possible D gene is TRBD2 (5 bases). The CDR3 totals 15 residues. Germline loops: CDR1 SGDLS, CDR2 YYNGEE. The V end lost 3 bases, the J end lost 5 bases, and 15 bases lay between the germline ends. The CDR3 coding sequence is TGTGCCAGCAGCGGCCAGGACTCCTTGAACAATGAGCAGTTCTTC. Its translation: CASSGQDSLNNEQFF.